This passage covers 20 T cell receptor beta chains from one sample sequenced in a study of T cell repertoires in cytomegalovirus infection. These receptors' antigens are unknown. TCRdb reprocessed the reads via MiXCR and lists one record per CDR3 protein. The table includes about 920,000 distinct CDR3 sequences, roughly 30% detected once. The sequencing here drew on cultured CD8+ T cells from PBMCs, taken from culture after CMV antigen stimulation. The receptors come from a human donor in good health (CMV status not recorded). Some clones in this sample may be carry-over from other donors' samples.

This clonotype was picked up one time. The chain joins TRBV6-5 to TRBJ1-2, with 7 bases aligning to TRBD1. The CDR3 has 13 amino acids. Trimming removed 6 bases from V and 5 bases from J; junction bases left unmatched: 6. The germline gives CDR1 MNHEY, CDR2 SVGAGI. The CDR3 DNA reads TGTGCCAGCAGCCCGACAGGGATGTATGGCTACACCTTC. Amino acids: CASSPTGMYGYTF.

A few counts support this clonotype. This chain joins TRBV6-5 and TRBJ1-5; D is unclear. This CDR3 has 15 amino acids. V lost 2 bases and J 1 base, leaving 9 bases between the germline ends. CDR1 is MNHEY and CDR2 is SVGAGI in the germline V gene. CDR3 coding DNA: TGTGCCAGCAGTTACAGGGAGAACAGCAATCAGCCCCAGCATTTT. It encodes CASSYRENSNQPQHF.

This clonotype came up a few times. The CDR3 nucleotides read TGTGCCAGCAATCCAGGAGGCTCAGAGCAGTTCTTC. As protein: CASNPGGSEQFF. This chain joins TRBV7-9 and TRBJ2-1; weak D call: TRBD2 (5 bases). Trimming stripped 7 bases from V and 10 bases from J, with 14 bases between. The CDR3 extends over 12 amino acids. Germline V gene sequence: CDR1 SEHNR, CDR2 FQNEAQ (reference sequence).

A few counts support this clonotype. The chain has TRBV12-3 or TRBV12-4 and TRBJ2-5, with 8 bases lining up with TRBD2. The CDR3 runs to 15 residues. J was trimmed by 3 bases and V by 0 bases; bases with no gene match: 3. In nucleotides, the CDR3 is TGTGCCAGCAGTTTAGCGGACGGGGGGGAAGAGACCCAGTACTTC. It yields the protein CASSLADGGEETQYF.

This clonotype was recorded at least ten times. V and J are TRBV11-2 and TRBJ2-2, with D perhaps TRBD2 (7 bases). Trimming cost V 3 bases and J 4 bases, with 12 bases left between them. The length of the CDR3 is 15 residues. The germline V gene has CDR1 SGHAT and CDR2 FQNNGV. The CDR3 DNA follows: TGTGCCAGCAGCTTGGGAGGGGGGGCCACCGGGGAGCTGTTTTTT. This encodes CASSLGGGATGELFF.

CDR3 nucleotide sequence: TGTGCCAGCAGTCCCATGGACAGCTTCTATGGCTACACCTTC. Translated: CASSPMDSFYGYTF. This sequence joins TRBV28 and TRBJ1-2; maybe TRBD1 (6 bases). Germline values: CDR1 MDHEN, CDR2 SYDVKM. The CDR3 has 14 residues. V lost 5 bases and J 4 bases, leaving 14 bases between the germline ends.

This chain joins TRBV11-1 and TRBJ1-6, with 8 nucleotides matching TRBD1. The CDR3 length is 15 residues. V trimming: 5 bases; J trimming: 8 bases; junction bases outside the gene matches: 8. Germline CDR1 SGHAT, CDR2 FQDESV (reference sequence). The CDR3 sequence is CASSPSGQGDSPLHF. CDR3 coding DNA: TGTGCCAGCAGCCCCAGCGGACAGGGAGATTCACCCCTCCACTTT.

This clonotype was seen a handful of times. The chain uses TRBV29-1 and TRBJ1-1; no definite D call. The CDR3 has 11 residues. The germline V and J ends were trimmed by 4 bases and 4 bases, with 7 bases remaining between them. Per the germline V gene, CDR1 is SQVTM and CDR2 is ANQGSEA. The CDR3 DNA follows: TGCAGCGTTGCGGCGTTCACTGAAGCTTTCTTT. This translates into CSVAAFTEAFF.

This clonotype was observed many times. V usage is TRBV7-2 and J usage is TRBJ2-5; 9 bases are a match to TRBD2. Germline-derived CDR1 and CDR2 are SGHTA and FQGNSA. The length of the CDR3 is 16 residues. V trimming: 4 bases; J trimming: 5 bases; junction bases outside the gene matches: 11. Written as DNA, the CDR3 is TGTGCCAGCAGCTCAAGGGGCGGGGGGGCGGGGGAGACCCAGTACTTC. Amino acid sequence: CASSSRGGGAGETQYF.

This chain joins TRBV27 and TRBJ2-2; TRBD1 might be the D (5 bases). Trimming left V 2 bases short and J 4 bases short, with 8 bases between. The V gene's germline CDR1 is MNHEY and CDR2 SMNVEV (reference sequence). The CDR3 runs to 14 residues. CDR3 bases: TGTGCCAGCAGTTTAAACACAGGCACCGGGGAGCTGTTTTTT. Translating it yields CASSLNTGTGELFF.

The chain couples TRBV10-2 to TRBJ2-7; D may match TRBD1 or TRBD2 (5 bases each). The CDR3 sequence is 14 residues long. The germline gives CDR1 WSHSY, CDR2 SAAADI. Trimming took 6 bases from V and 5 from J, leaving 17 bases between them. Here the CDR3 DNA reads TGCGCCAGCAGGGACCTGTCAGGGAGCCACGAGCAGTACTTC. Its translation: CASRDLSGSHEQYF.

The V gene is TRBV4-3, the J gene TRBJ2-2; 9 positions agree with TRBD2. The germline V gene has CDR1 LGHNA and CDR2 YSLEER. The CDR3 contains 17 residues. The V segment lost 0 bases and the J segment 5 bases; nucleotides outside the gene matches: 7. CDR3 sequence: CASSQEGGGAPTGELFF. CDR3 coding DNA: TGCGCCAGCAGCCAAGAAGGCGGGGGGGCTCCTACCGGGGAGCTGTTTTTT.

This clonotype occurred a few times. The chain couples TRBV6-2 or TRBV6-3 to TRBJ1-5, with D possibly matching TRBD1 (6 bases). V dropped 2 bases and J dropped 6 bases, with 14 bases sitting between them. Germline V CDR1 and CDR2: MNHEY, SVGEGT. The CDR3 spans 15 residues. The CDR3 nucleotides read TGTGCCAGCAGTTACCCAGGGGAAGGGGGTCAGCCCCAGCATTTT. As protein: CASSYPGEGGQPQHF.

Concerning this clonotype itself: An end of the junction differs from the germline gene, which may be a read error. The chain uses TRBV7-6 and TRBJ2-3, with 10 nucleotides matching TRBD2. The CDR3 has 15 residues. From germline, CDR1 is SGHVS and CDR2 FNYEAQ. The CDR3 bases are TGTGTCAGCAGAGTTAGCGGGGGGCTCACAGATACGCAGTATTTT. Its translation is CVSRVSGGLTDTQYF.

The chain uses TRBV9 and TRBJ2-2, with 9 nucleotides matching TRBD2. V lost 2 bases and J lost 6; bases outside the gene matches: 8. The CDR3 spans 16 residues. Germline loops: CDR1 SGDLS, CDR2 YYNGEE. This CDR3 is CASSVGGGAKSGELFF. In DNA form, the CDR3 reads TGTGCCAGCAGCGTCGGCGGGGGGGCAAAGTCCGGGGAGCTGTTTTTT.

This clonotype was picked up a small number of times. The chain uses TRBV27 and TRBJ2-1, with D uncertain. The CDR3 loop spans 13 amino acids. The V end lost 3 bases, the J end lost 8 bases, and 11 bases lay between the germline ends. Germline CDR1 reads MNHEY; CDR2 reads SMNVEV (reference sequence). The CDR3 loop reads CASSFPGGDEQFF. CDR3 DNA sequence: TGTGCCAGCAGTTTCCCCGGCGGCGATGAGCAGTTCTTC.

Comment on this clonotype: The conserved phenylalanine or tryptophan is not found at the CDR3 terminus, so this likely reflects a read error. The chain combines TRBV28 with TRBJ1-6; D call uncertain. Trimming took 6 bases from V and 1 from J, leaving 16 bases between them. The CDR3 extends over 17 amino acids. The germline V gene encodes CDR1 MDHEN and CDR2 SYDVKM. The CDR3 loop is CASSPKDLRSYNSPLHS. Here the CDR3 DNA reads TGTGCCAGCAGCCCTAAGGACTTAAGATCCTATAATTCACCCCTCCACTCT.

V usage is TRBV7-6 and J usage is TRBJ2-1; D possibly uses TRBD1 or TRBD2 (5 bases each). There are 17 residues in the CDR3. Trimming removed 2 bases from V and 2 bases from J, with 16 bases in between. Germline V gene sequence: CDR1 SGHVS, CDR2 FNYEAQ. The CDR3 DNA follows: TGTGCCAGCAGCTTACTGACAGCATTAGCGCCCTACAATGAGCAGTTCTTC. Amino acid sequence: CASSLLTALAPYNEQFF.

This clonotype was seen at least ten times. The chain links TRBV19 to TRBJ2-7, with TRBD2 identical over 8 bases. The CDR3 is 14 amino acids. Trimming cost V 9 bases and J 0 bases; bases outside gene matches: 7. The germline CDR1 and CDR2 sequences are LNHDA and SQIVND (reference sequence). For the CDR3, the DNA is TGTGCCAGCAGCTTAGCGGGGAGCTCCTACGAGCAGTACTTC. This sequence encodes CASSLAGSSYEQYF.

This clonotype turned up a few times. V is TRBV19 and J is TRBJ2-1; TRBD1 agrees at 7 bases. V shed 5 bases, J shed 8 bases, and the junction held 6 bases outside the gene matches. Germline V gives CDR1 LNHDA, CDR2 SQIVND (reference sequence). The CDR3 extends over 13 amino acids. DNA of the CDR3: TGTGCCAGTAGTCCACGGGACAGCGATGAGCAGTTCTTC. It yields the protein CASSPRDSDEQFF.